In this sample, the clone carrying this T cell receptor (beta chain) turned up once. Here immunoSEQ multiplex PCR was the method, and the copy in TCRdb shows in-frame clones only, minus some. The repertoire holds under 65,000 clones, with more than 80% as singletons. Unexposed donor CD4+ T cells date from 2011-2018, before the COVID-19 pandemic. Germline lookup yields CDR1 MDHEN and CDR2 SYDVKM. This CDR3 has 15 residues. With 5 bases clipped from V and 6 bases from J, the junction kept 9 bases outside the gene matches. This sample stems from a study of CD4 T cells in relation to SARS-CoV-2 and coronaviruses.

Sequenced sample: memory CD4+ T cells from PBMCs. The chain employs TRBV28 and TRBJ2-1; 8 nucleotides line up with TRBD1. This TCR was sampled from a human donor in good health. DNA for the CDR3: TGTGCCAGCAGTCGCAGGGGGCTCCGCCTCAATGAGCAGTTCTTC. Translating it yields CASSRRGLRLNEQFF.